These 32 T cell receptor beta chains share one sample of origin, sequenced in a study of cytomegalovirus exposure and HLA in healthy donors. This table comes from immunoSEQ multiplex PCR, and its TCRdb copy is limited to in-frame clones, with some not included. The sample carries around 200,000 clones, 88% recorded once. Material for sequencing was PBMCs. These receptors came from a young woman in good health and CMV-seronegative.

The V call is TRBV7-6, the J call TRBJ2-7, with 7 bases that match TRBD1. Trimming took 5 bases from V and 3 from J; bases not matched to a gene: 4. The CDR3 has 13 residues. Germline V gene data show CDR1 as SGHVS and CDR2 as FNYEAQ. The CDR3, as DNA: TGTGCCAGCAGCGCCCGACAGGGCTACGAGCAGTACTTC. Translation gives CASSARQGYEQYF.

The DNA for the CDR3 is TGTGCCAGCAGCTTGGCCATTTCGGGACAGGGAGATACGCAGTATTTT. This codes for CASSLAISGQGDTQYF. V usage is TRBV5-4 and J usage is TRBJ2-3; 9 nucleotides agree with TRBD1. V lost 0 bases to trimming and J lost 5 bases; unmatched junction nucleotides: 7. Germline CDR1 is SGHNT and CDR2 is YYREEE (reference sequence). The CDR3 is made up of 16 amino acids.

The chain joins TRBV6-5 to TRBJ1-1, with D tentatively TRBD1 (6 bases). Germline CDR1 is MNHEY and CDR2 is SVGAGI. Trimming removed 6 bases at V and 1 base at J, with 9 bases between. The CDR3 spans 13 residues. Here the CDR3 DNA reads TGTGCCAGCAGGAGAGGGGGGAACACTGAAGCTTTCTTT. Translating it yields CASRRGGNTEAFF.

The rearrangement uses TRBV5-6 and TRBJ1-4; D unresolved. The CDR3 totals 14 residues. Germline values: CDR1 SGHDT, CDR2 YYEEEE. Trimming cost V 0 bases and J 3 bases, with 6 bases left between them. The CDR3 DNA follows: TGTGCCAGCAGCTTGGGGCCGTCTAATGAAAAACTGTTTTTT. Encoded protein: CASSLGPSNEKLFF.

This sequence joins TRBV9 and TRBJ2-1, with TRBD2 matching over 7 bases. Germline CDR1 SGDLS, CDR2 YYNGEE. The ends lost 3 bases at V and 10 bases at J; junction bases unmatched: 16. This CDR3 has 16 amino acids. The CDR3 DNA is TGTGCCAGCAGCGGTGGAGGGAGGGCCGATTGGTGGGAGCAGTTCTTC. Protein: CASSGGGRADWWEQFF.

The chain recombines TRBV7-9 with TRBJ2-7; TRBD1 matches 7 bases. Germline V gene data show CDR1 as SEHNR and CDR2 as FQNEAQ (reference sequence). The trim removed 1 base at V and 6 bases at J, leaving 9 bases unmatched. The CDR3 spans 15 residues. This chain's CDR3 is CASSLVGQTRGEQYF. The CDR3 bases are TGTGCCAGCAGCTTAGTGGGACAGACGCGAGGCGAGCAGTACTTC.

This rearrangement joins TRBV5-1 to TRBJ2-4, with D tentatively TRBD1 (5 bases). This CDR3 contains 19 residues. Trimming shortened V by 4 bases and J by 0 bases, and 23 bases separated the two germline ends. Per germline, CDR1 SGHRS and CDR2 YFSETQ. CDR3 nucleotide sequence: TGCGCCAGCAGCGGAACCGGGCCCGAAAGGGGCATAGCCAAAAACATTCAGTACTTC. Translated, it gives CASSGTGPERGIAKNIQYF.

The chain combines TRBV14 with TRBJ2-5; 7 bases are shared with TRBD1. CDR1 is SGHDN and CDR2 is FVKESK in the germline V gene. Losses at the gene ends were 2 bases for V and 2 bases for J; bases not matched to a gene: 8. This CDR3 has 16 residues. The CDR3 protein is CASSQWDRLRQETQYF. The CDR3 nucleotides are TGTGCCAGCAGCCAATGGGACAGACTACGACAAGAGACCCAGTACTTC. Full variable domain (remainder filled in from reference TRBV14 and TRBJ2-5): EAGVTQFPSHSVIEKGQTVTLRCDPISGHDNLYWYRRVMGKEIKFLLHFVKESKQDESGMPNNRFLAERTGGTYSTLKVQPAELEDSGVYFCASSQWDRLRQETQYFGPGTRLLVL.

CDR3: CATSRDQQDEQYF. The CDR3 coding sequence is TGTGCCACCAGCAGAGATCAGCAGGATGAGCAGTACTTC. The chain has TRBV15 and TRBJ2-7; D unclear. The CDR3 extends over 13 amino acids. Per the germline V gene, CDR1 is LNHNV and CDR2 is YYDKDF (reference sequence). Trimming removed 0 bases at V and 7 bases at J, with 10 bases between.

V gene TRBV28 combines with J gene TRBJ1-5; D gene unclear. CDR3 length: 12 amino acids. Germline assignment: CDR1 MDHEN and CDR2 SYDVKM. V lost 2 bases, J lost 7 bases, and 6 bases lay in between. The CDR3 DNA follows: TGTGCCAGCAGTTTAAGGAGGCAGCCCCAGCATTTT. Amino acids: CASSLRRQPQHF.

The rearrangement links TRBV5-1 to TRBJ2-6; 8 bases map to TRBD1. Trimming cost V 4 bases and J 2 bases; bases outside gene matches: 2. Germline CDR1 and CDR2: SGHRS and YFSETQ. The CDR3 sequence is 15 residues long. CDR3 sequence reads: CASSATGAGANVLTF. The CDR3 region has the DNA TGCGCCAGCAGCGCGACAGGGGCTGGGGCCAACGTCCTGACTTTC.

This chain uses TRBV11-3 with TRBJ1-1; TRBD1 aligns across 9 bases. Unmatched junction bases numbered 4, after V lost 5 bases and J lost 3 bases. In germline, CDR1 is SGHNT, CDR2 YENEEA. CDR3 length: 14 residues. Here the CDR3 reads CASSPRQGDTEAFF. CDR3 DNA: TGTGCCAGCAGCCCCCGACAGGGGGACACTGAAGCTTTCTTT. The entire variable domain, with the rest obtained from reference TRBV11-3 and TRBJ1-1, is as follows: EAGVVQSPRYKIIEKKQPVAFWCNPISGHNTLYWYLQNLGQGPELLIRYENEEAVDDSQLPKDRFSAERLKGVDSTLKIQPAELGDSAVYLCASSPRQGDTEAFFGQGTRLTVV.

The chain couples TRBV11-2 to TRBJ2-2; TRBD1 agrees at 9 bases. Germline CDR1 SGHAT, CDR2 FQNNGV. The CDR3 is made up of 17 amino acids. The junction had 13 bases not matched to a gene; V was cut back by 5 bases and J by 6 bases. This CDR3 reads CASSPFNLDRGAGELFF. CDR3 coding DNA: TGTGCCAGCAGCCCCTTCAATCTTGACAGGGGGGCCGGGGAGCTGTTTTTT.

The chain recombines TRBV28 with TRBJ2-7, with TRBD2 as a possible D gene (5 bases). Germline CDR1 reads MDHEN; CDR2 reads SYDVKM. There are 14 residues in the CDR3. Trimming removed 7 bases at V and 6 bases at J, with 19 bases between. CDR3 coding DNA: TGTGCCAGCACCCTGACCGGGAAGGCGAGCGAGCAGTACTTC. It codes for CASTLTGKASEQYF.

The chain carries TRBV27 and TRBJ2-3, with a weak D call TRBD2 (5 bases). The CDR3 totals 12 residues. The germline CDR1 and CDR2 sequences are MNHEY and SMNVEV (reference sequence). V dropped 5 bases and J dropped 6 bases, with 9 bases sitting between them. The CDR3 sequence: CASSALADTQYF. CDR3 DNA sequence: TGTGCCAGCAGTGCATTAGCGGATACGCAGTATTTT.

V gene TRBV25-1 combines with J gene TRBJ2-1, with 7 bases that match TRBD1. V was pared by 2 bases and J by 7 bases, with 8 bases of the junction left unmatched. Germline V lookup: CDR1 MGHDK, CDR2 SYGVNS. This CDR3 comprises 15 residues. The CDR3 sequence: CASSEGNRGDNEQFF. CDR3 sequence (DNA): TGTGCCAGCAGTGAAGGGAACAGGGGTGATAATGAGCAGTTCTTC.

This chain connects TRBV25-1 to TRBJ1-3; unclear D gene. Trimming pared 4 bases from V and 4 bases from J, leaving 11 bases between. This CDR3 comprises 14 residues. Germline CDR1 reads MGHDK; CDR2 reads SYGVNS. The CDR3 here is CASSADHRGNTIYF. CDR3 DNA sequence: TGTGCCAGCAGTGCCGATCACAGAGGAAACACCATATATTTT.

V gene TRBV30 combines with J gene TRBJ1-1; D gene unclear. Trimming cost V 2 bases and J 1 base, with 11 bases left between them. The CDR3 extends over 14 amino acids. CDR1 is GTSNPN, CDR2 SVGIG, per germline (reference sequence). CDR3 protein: CAWSLHSGNTEAFF. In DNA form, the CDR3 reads TGTGCCTGGAGTCTCCACTCGGGGAACACTGAAGCTTTCTTT.

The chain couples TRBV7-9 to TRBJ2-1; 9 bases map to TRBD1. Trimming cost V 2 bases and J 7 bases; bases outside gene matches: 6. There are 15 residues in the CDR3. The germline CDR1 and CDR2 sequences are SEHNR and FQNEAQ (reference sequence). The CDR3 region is CASSLKGQGWNEQFF. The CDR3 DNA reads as TGTGCCAGCAGCTTAAAGGGACAGGGATGGAATGAGCAGTTCTTC.

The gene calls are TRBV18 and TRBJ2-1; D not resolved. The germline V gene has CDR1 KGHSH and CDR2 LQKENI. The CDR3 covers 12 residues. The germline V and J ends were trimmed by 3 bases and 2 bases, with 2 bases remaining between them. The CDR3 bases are TGTGCCAGCTCACCTACCTACAATGAGCAGTTCTTC. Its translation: CASSPTYNEQFF.

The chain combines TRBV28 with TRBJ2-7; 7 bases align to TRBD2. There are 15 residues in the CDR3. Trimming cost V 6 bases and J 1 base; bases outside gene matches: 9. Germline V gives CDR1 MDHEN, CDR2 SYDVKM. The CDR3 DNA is TGTGCCAGCAGCCCCGGGACGGGAGGTTCCTACGAGCAGTACTTC. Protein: CASSPGTGGSYEQYF.

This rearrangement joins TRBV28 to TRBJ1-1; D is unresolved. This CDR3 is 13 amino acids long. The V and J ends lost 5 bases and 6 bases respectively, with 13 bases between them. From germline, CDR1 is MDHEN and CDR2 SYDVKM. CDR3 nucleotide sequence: TGTGCCAGCAGTAACTTTAGGCGGTCTGAAGCTTTCTTT. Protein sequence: CASSNFRRSEAFF.

The CDR3 region has the DNA TGTGCCAGTAGTATTAGTCTAAACACCGGGACAGGGGGTCCCGGGGAGCTGTTTTTT. This sequence encodes CASSISLNTGTGGPGELFF. The rearrangement uses TRBV19 and TRBJ2-2; the match to TRBD1 covers 11 bases. Germline V lookup: CDR1 LNHDA, CDR2 SQIVND (reference sequence). This CDR3 has 19 residues. The ends lost 3 bases at V and 6 bases at J; junction bases unmatched: 15.

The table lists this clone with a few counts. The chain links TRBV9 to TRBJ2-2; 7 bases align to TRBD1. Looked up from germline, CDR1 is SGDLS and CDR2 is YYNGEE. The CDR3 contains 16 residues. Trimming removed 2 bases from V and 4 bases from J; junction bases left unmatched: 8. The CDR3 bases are TGTGCCAGCAGCGTCTCACCGGGACAGCTCACCGGGGAGCTGTTTTTT. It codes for CASSVSPGQLTGELFF.

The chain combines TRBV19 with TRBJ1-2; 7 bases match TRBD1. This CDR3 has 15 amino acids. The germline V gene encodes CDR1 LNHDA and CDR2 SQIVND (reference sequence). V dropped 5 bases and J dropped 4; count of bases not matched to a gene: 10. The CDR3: CASSFTGELLYGYTF. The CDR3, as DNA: TGTGCCAGTAGTTTCACAGGGGAACTCCTCTATGGCTACACCTTC.

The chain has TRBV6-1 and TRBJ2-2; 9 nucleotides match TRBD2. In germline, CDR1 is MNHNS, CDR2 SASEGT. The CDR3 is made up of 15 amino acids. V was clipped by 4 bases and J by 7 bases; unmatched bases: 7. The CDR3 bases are TGTGCCAGCAGTGGGTTTAGCGGGAGAGGCGGGGAGCTGTTTTTT. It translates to CASSGFSGRGGELFF.

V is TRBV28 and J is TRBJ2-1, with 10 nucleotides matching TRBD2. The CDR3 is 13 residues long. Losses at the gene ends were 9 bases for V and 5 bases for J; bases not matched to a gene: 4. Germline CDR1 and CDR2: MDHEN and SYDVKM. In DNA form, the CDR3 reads TGTGCCAGTAGCGGGGGGCAAGACAATGAGCAGTTCTTC. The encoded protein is CASSGGQDNEQFF.

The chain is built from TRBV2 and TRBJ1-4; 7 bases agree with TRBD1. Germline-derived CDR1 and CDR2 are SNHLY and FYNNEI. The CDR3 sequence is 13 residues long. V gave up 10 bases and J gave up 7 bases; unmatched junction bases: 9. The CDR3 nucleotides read TGTGCCACCAGGCGGCAGGGGGGTGAAAAACTGTTTTTT. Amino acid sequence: CATRRQGGEKLFF.

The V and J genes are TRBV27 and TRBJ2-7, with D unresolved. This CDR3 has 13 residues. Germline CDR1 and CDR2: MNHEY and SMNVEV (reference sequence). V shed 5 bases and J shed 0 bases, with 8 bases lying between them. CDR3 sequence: CASSTYSSYEQYF. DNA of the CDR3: TGTGCCAGCAGTACGTATAGCTCCTACGAGCAGTACTTC.

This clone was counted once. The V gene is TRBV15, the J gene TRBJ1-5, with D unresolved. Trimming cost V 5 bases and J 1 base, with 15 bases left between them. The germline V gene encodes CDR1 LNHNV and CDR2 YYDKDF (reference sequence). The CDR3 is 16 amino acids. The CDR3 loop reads CATSARAGVSNQPQHF. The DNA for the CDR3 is TGTGCCACCAGCGCACGTGCCGGGGTGAGCAATCAGCCCCAGCATTTT.

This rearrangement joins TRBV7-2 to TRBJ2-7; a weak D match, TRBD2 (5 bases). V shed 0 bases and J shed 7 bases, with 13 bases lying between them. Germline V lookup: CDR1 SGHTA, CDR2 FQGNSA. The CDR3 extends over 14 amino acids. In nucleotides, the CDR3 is TGTGCCAGCAGCTTAGCGGGAGTTGTCGGGGAGCAGTACTTC. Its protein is CASSLAGVVGEQYF.

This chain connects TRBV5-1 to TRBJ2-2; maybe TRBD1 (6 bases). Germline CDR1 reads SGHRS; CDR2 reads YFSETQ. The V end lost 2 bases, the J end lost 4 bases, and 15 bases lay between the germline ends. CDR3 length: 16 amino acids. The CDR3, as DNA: TGCGCCAGCAGCTTTGAGGCAGGGGATACCACCGGGGAGCTGTTTTTT. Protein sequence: CASSFEAGDTTGELFF.